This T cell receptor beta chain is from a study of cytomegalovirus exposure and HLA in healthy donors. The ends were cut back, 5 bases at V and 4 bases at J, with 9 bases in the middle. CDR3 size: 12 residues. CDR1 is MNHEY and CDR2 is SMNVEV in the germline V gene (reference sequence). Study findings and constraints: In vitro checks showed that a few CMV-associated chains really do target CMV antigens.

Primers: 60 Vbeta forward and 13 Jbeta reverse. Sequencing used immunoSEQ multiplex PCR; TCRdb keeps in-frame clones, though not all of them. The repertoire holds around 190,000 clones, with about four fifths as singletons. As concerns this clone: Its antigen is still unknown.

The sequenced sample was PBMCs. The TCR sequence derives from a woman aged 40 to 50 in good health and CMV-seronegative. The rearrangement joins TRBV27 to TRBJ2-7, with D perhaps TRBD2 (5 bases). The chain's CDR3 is CASSPGLYEQYF. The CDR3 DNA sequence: TGTGCCAGCAGTCCAGGACTTTACGAGCAGTACTTC.